The clone carrying this T cell receptor (beta chain) was counted only a few times. Time point specified: persistent/refractory GD, antithyroid drugs over 5 years with positive TRAb. Researchers made the TCR library from RNA that was extracted from PBMCs. This sample stems from a study of regulatory T cells in long-lasting Graves disease. V lost 2 bases and J lost 4, with 9 bases in between. Germline V gene data show CDR1 as MNHEY and CDR2 as SVGEGT. This CDR3 contains 14 residues. To make TCR beta libraries, researchers used iRepertoire HTBI primers and Arm-PCR of CDR3 regions. TCRdb redid the calling of the multiplex PCR reads with MiXCR, one entry per CDR3 protein. The sample shows about 310,000 distinct CDR3 sequences, roughly 21% of them seen only once.

The sample here was peripheral blood mononuclear cells (PBMCs), taken when the disease was refractory, from a patient treated with antithyroid drugs. The clonotype originates from a female donor with Graves disease. The chain has TRBV6-2 or TRBV6-3 and TRBJ1-3, with D tentatively TRBD1 (5 bases). The CDR3 DNA sequence: TGTGCCAGCAGTTACATCGGGGGGGGAAACACCATATATTTT. Amino acids: CASSYIGGGNTIYF.